This is a list of T cell receptor beta chains from one sample in a study of cytomegalovirus exposure and HLA in healthy donors. Profiling relied on immunoSEQ multiplex PCR, and the TCRdb table lists in-frame clones only, not all of them. This sample contains 130,000 or so clones. Sequences were obtained from PBMCs. Source of these receptors: a woman under 30 in good health and CMV-seronegative. Each CDR3 is given with its conserved first and last residue. A D gene is named only where the DNA matches it firmly.

j_gene,v_gene,d_gene,CDR3aa,CDR3nt
TRBJ2-1,TRBV5-1,NA,CASSGGSSYNEQFF,TGCGCCAGCAGTGGAGGAAGCTCCTACAATGAGCAGTTCTTC
TRBJ2-7,TRBV19,NA,CASSQDSTYEQYF,TGTGCCAGTAGCCAAGACAGCACCTACGAGCAGTACTTC
TRBJ2-5,TRBV29-1,TRBD2,CSVPTSGSDETQYF,TGCAGCGTGCCTACTAGCGGGAGTGACGAGACCCAGTACTTC
TRBJ2-1,TRBV15,NA,CATSSSEIGEQFF,TGTGCCACCAGCTCTAGCGAAATCGGTGAGCAGTTCTTC
TRBJ2-1,TRBV14,TRBD2,CASSQGTSGISISDEQFF,TGTGCCAGCAGCCAAGGGACTAGCGGGATATCGATTAGTGATGAGCAGTTCTTC
TRBJ1-2,TRBV19,TRBD1,CASTKGAETGHWGYGYTF,TGTGCCAGTACCAAGGGGGCCGAGACAGGGCATTGGGGGTATGGCTACACCTTC
TRBJ1-3,TRBV18,NA,CASSQDRNGNTIYF,TGTGCCAGCTCTCAAGACAGGAATGGAAACACCATATATTTT
TRBJ2-3,TRBV11-3,NA,CASSLQTDTQYF,TGTGCCAGCAGCTTACAGACAGATACGCAGTATTTT
TRBJ1-4,TRBV11-3,NA,CASSPLRSSEKLFF,TGTGCCAGCAGCCCACTACGCTCTAGTGAAAAACTGTTTTTT
TRBJ2-1,TRBV5-1,TRBD1,CASSLATGTGAWGEQFF,TGCGCCAGCAGCTTGGCCACCGGGACAGGGGCATGGGGTGAGCAGTTCTTC
TRBJ2-3,TRBV28,NA,CASSLGGRADTQYF,TGTGCCAGCAGTTTAGGTGGGAGAGCAGATACGCAGTATTTT
TRBJ2-5,TRBV9,NA,CASSGRGGGVQETQYF,TGTGCCAGCAGCGGTCGGGGAGGGGGGGTCCAAGAGACCCAGTACTTC
TRBJ1-4,TRBV5-1,TRBD1,CASSPGQNEKLFF,TGCGCCAGCAGCCCGGGACAGAATGAAAAACTGTTTTTT
TRBJ1-1,TRBV6-4,NA,CASSDGQPNTEAFF,TGTGCCAGCAGTGACGGACAACCGAACACTGAAGCTTTCTTT
TRBJ1-3,TRBV5-6,NA,CASSSQEVQGNTIYF,TGTGCCAGCAGCTCTCAGGAGGTACAGGGAAACACCATATATTTT
TRBJ2-2,TRBV7-9,TRBD2,CASSLSYAGTSGNLGELFF,TGTGCCAGCAGCTTATCGTACGCCGGGACTAGCGGGAATCTCGGGGAGCTGTTTTTT
TRBJ1-1,TRBV30,NA,CAWSVLAVAFF,TGTGCCTGGAGTGTCCTGGCCGTGGCTTTCTTT
TRBJ2-1,TRBV9,TRBD2,CASSVAGTSGKEQFF,TGTGCCAGCAGCGTAGCCGGGACTAGCGGGAAGGAGCAGTTCTTC
TRBJ2-1,TRBV15,TRBD2,CATSRASGRILDEQFF,TGTGCCACCAGCAGGGCTAGCGGGAGGATCCTCGATGAGCAGTTCTTC
TRBJ2-2,TRBV7-9,NA,CASSLVGANTGELFF,TGTGCCAGCAGCTTAGTGGGCGCGAACACCGGGGAGCTGTTTTTT
TRBJ1-5,TRBV5-5,NA,CASSHGGENDQPQHF,TGTGCCAGCAGCCATGGGGGGGAGAACGATCAGCCCCAGCATTTT
TRBJ1-5,TRBV28,NA,CASSLAAGAEPQHF,TGTGCCAGCAGTTTAGCAGCCGGAGCTGAGCCCCAGCATTTT
TRBJ1-2,TRBV5-4,TRBD1,CASSFDRGLGGYTF,TGTGCCAGCAGCTTTGACAGGGGGCTGGGAGGCTACACCTTC
TRBJ1-1,TRBV4-1,TRBD1,CASSQVYRGGTEAFF,TGCGCCAGCAGCCAAGTCTACAGGGGCGGCACTGAAGCTTTCTTT
TRBJ2-7,TRBV5-6,NA,CASSLDAAYEQYF,TGTGCCAGCAGCTTGGACGCAGCCTACGAGCAGTACTTC
TRBJ1-5,TRBV5-6,NA,CASSLGTTQPQHF,TGTGCCAGCAGCTTGGGGACAACTCAGCCCCAGCATTTT
TRBJ1-1,TRBV18,NA,CASSGRTEAFF,TGTGCCAGCTCGGGGCGCACTGAAGCTTTCTTT